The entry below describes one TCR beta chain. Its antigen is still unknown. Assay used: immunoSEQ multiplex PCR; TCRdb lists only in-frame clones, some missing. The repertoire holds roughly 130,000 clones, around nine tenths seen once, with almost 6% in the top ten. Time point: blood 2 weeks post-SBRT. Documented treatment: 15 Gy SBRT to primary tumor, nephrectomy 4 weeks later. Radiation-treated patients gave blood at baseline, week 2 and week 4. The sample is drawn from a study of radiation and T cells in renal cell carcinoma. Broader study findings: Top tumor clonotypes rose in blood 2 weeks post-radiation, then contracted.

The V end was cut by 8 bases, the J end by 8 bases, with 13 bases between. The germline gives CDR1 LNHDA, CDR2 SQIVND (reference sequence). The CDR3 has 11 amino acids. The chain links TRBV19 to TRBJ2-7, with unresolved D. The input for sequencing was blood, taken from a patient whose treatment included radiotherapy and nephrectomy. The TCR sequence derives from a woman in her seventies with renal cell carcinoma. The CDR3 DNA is TGTGCCAGTGGAACCTTAAACAAGCAGTACTTC. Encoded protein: CASGTLNKQYF. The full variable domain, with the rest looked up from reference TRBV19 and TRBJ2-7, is DGGITQSPKYLFRKEGQNVTLSCEQNLNHDAMYWYRQDPGQGLRLIYYSQIVNDFQKGDIAEGYSVSREKKESFPLTVTSAQKNPTAFYLCASGTLNKQYFGPGTRLTVT.